This paragraph reports one T cell receptor beta chain. The antigen is not known. Profiling relied on immunoSEQ multiplex PCR, and the TCRdb table lists in-frame clones only, not all of them. This sample yields 75,000 to 100,000 clones, of which about 84% are seen a single time; approximately 0.47% belongs to the top ten. The data stem from a study of T cell clones after liver transplantation. Whole-study results and caveats: Circulating graft-donor-reactive CD4 TCRbeta sequences fell significantly post-transplant in 5 of 8 subjects.

Germline V lookup: CDR1 SGDLS, CDR2 YYNGEE. The CDR3 is 17 residues long. Trimming removed 1 base from V and 8 bases from J; junction bases left unmatched: 14. The chain employs TRBV9 and TRBJ2-1; 8 bases match TRBD2. The sample was CD4+ T cells from blood, taken about 46 months after liver transplant. The source of this sequence is a human patient who received a liver transplant. The T cells may come from the graft donor. CDR3 protein: CASSVTSGSGSIYEQFF. CDR3 nucleotides: TGTGCCAGCAGCGTAACCTCGGGAAGCGGGAGTATCTATGAGCAGTTCTTC.